Given below is one T cell receptor beta chain in context. This receptor's antigen is unknown. Within one base of it there is no much larger clone, and no base qualities were kept. This specimen's treatment or condition label, interpreted: in vitro stimulation with specific CMV peptide epitopes to enrich CMV-specific T cells. The run used an Illumina HiSeq 1500. In TCRdb, the public reads were trimmed at Q25 with fastp and aligned with MiXCR, with productive beta chains retained. Every distinct CDR3 protein forms one entry, paired with its most common genes and DNA. The sample table lists around 430,000 distinct CDR3 sequences, roughly 42% of them with a count of one. The ten top clones hold 40% to 50% of the sample. The source of the sample is a study of T cell repertoires in cytomegalovirus infection (dated by TCRdb to the late 2010s). For the wider study: Recently identified HLA-C-restricted CMV epitopes, whose presentation resists viral immunomodulation, were targeted by peptide stimulations together with well-studied HLA-B-restricted epitopes. The HLA type of each donor mattered for the analysis, because public TCR beta signatures pointed to carriage of CMV infection along with the matching HLA type. Findings and caveats that apply to the study as a whole: In both this cohort and an independent approximately 370-donor cohort, the cumulative frequency of public TCR beta family members distinguished carriers of CMV infection plus the relevant HLA type. In the ex vivo response, HLA-C-restricted CMV-specific TCR beta clonotypes were dominant, and in two of eight donors the single most frequent clonotype came from this HLA-C-restricted group.

V is shortened by 6 bases, J by 2 bases, and the region joining them spans 8 bases. The germline V gene gives CDR1 as ENHRY and CDR2 as SYGVKD. Spanning cysteine to phenylalanine, the CDR3 consists of 13 amino acids. This entry keeps only the CDR3 DNA: 39 bases, framed from base 1. The material sequenced was cultured PBMCs, taken from culture after CMV antigen stimulation. This clonotype was sampled from a human donor in good health (CMV status not recorded). Some clones in this sample may be carry-over from other donors' samples. The V gene is TRBV10-3 and the J gene is TRBJ1-3; TRBD1 could be the D gene, as 6 bases match. The nucleotide sequence reads TGTGCCATCAGGACAGGAGCTGGAAACACCATATATTTT. Translated, it gives CAIRTGAGNTIYF.